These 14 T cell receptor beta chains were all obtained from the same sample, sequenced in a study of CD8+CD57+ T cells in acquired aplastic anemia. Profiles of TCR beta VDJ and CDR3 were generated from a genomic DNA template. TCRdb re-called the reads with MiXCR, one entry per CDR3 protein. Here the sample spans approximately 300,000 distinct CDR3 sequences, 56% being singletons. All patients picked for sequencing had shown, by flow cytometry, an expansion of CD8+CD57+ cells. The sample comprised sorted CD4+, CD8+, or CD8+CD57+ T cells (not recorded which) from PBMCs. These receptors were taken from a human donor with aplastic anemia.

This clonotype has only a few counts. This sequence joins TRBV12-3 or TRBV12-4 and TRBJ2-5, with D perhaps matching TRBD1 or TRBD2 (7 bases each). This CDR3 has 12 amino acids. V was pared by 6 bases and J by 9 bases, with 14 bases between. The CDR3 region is CASRREGQPQYF. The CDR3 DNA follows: TGTGCCAGCAGGAGGGAGGGACAGCCCCAGTACTTC.

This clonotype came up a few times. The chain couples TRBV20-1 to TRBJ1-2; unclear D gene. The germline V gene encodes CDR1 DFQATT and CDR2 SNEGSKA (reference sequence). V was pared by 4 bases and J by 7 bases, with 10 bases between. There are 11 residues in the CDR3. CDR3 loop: CSATTQGGYTF. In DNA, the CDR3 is TGCAGTGCTACAACTCAAGGTGGCTACACCTTC.

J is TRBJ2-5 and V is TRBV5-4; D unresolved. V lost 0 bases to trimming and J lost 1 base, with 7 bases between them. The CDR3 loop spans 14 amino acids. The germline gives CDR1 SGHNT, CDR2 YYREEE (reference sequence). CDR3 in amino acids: CASSLAGFQETQYF. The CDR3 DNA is TGTGCCAGCAGCTTGGCCGGGTTCCAAGAGACCCAGTACTTC.

The CDR3 DNA is TGTGCCAGCAGCGCCTCCTCCGGGACAGTGGGTTCACCCCTCCACTTT. This encodes CASSASSGTVGSPLHF. V usage is TRBV7-9 and J usage is TRBJ1-6, with 7 bases aligning to TRBD1. Unmatched junction bases numbered 13, after V lost 5 bases and J lost 9 bases. This CDR3 has 16 amino acids. The V gene's germline CDR1 is SEHNR and CDR2 FQNEAQ (reference sequence).

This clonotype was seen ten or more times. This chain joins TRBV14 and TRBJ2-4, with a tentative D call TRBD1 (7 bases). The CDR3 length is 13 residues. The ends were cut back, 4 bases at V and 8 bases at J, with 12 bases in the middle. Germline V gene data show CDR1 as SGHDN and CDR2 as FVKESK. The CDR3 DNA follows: TGTGCCAGCAGCCGCGGCAGGGGGGACATTCAGTACTTC. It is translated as CASSRGRGDIQYF.

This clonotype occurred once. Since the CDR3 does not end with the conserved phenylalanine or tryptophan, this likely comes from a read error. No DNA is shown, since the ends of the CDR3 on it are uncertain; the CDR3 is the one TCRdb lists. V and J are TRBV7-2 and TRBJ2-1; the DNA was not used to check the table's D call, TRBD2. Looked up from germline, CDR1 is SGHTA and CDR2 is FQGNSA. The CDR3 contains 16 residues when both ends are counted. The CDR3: CASSKTSGSSRNEKFL.

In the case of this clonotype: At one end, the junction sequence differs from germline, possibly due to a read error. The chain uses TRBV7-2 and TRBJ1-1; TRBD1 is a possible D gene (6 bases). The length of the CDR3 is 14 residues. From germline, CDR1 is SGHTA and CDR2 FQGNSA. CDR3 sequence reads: CASSLGGAGTEALF. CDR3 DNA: TGTGCCAGCAGCTTAGGGGGGGCGGGCACTGAAGCTCTCTTT. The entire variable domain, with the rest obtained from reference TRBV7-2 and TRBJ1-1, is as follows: GAGVSQSPSNKVTEKGKDVELRCDPISGHTALYWYRQSLGQGLEFLIYFQGNSAPDKSGLPSDRFSAERTGGSVSTLTIQRTQQEDSAVYLCASSLGGAGTEALFGQGTRLTVV.

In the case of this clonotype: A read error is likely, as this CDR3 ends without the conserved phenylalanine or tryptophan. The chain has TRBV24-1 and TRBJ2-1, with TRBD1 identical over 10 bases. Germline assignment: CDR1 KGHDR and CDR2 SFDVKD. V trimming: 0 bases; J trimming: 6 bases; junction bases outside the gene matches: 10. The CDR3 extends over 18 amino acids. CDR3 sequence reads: CATSDLGGGTGVPNEQFS. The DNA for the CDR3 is TGTGCCACCAGTGATTTGGGTGGGGGGACAGGGGTCCCCAATGAGCAGTTCTCT.

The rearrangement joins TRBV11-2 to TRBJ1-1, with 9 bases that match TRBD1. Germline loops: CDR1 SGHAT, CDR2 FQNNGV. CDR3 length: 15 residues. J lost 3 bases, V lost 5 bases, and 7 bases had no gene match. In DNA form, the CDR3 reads TGTGCCAGCAGCCCCAGGACAGGGGCGGACACTGAAGCTTTCTTT. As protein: CASSPRTGADTEAFF.

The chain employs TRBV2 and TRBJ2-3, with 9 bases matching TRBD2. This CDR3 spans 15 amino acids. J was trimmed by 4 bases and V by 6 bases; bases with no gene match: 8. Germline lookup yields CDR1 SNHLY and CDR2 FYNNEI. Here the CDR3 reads CASRAGTSSPDTQYF. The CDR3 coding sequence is TGTGCCAGCAGGGCCGGGACTAGCTCTCCAGATACGCAGTATTTT.

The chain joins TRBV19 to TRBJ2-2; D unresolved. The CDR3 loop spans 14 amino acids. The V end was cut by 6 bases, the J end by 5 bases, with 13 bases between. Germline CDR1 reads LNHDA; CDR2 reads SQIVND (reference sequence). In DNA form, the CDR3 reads TGTGCCAGTAGCGAGTCAATAATAACCGGGGAGCTGTTTTTT. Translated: CASSESIITGELFF.

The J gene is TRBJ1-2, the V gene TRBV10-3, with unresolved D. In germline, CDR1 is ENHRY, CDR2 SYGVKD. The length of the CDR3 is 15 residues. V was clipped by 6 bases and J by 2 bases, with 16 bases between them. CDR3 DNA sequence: TGTGCCATCAGGGTCCCCTTGACGGAGAACTATGGCTACACCTTC. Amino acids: CAIRVPLTENYGYTF.

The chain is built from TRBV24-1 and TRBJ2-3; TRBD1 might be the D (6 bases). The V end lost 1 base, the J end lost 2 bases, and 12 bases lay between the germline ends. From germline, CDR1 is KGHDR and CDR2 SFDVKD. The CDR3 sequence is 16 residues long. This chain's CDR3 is CATSDFGQYNTDTQYF. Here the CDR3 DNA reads TGTGCCACCAGTGATTTTGGACAGTACAACACAGATACGCAGTATTTT.

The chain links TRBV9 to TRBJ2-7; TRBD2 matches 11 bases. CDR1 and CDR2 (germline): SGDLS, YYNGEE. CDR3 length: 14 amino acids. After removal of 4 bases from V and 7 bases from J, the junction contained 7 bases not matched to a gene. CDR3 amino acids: CASSLSSGGREQYF. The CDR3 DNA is TGTGCCAGCAGCCTTTCTAGCGGGGGGAGGGAGCAGTACTTC.